This T cell receptor beta chain was sequenced in a study of blood T cell repertoires in COVID-19. At the level of the study: Samples representing acute and convalescent COVID-19 were sourced from the United States, Italy and Spain. From T cells, B-cell-depleted T cells, or PBMCs came the material, which was cDNA or gDNA.

In the original processing: Amplified reference gene primers provided the basis for estimating nucleated cell counts. TCRdb's table, derived via immunoSEQ multiplex PCR, lists solely in-frame clones and lacks some. V, J and clone size are taken as reported in that table, and D and trimming were inferred from the DNA itself. This sample yields 250,000 or so clones, of which approximately 83% are seen a single time; around 2% belongs to the top ten. There are 15 residues in the CDR3. Looked up from germline, CDR1 is MNHEY and CDR2 is SMNVEV (reference sequence). V lost 5 bases, J lost 1 base, and 14 bases lay in between.

The chain uses TRBV27 and TRBJ1-1; weak D call: TRBD1 (6 bases). The source material was peripheral blood. The clonotype was recovered from a man aged 25-40 years who had recovered from COVID-19. The CDR3 sequence is CASSINRATNTEAFF. In DNA form, the CDR3 reads TGTGCCAGCAGTATAAACAGGGCCACGAACACTGAAGCTTTCTTT.